This record concerns one TCR beta chain sequence. Its target is not known. This sample was taken from a study of T-cell memory formation after mild COVID-19. Across the whole study: For the most part, TCR clusters were specific to one donor.

CDR1 and CDR2 (germline): SGHRS, YFSETQ. The CDR3 is 16 residues long. With V trimmed by 4 bases and J by 2 bases, 6 bases remained unmatched. Findings and limits, study-wide: The finding that pre-infection memory included some responding clones suggested that cross-reactive memory joined. A second wave expanding day 15 to 37 was CD4+-biased; contracting clones were balanced.

Barcoded TCR alpha and TCR beta cDNA libraries with UMIs came from 5'RACE using constant-segment primers. TCRdb analysed the 5' RACE reads with MiXCR anew, one entry per CDR3 protein. The table records approximately 300,000 distinct CDR3 sequences, approximately 20% of them present only once. The receptor was derived from a man between 18 and 35 years old who had mild COVID-19 (a few samples of this study predate the infection). Cell type and time point are not known. What was sequenced was PBMCs or a T cell subset sorted from them (not recorded which). This chain links TRBV5-1 with TRBJ2-5; 12 bases are shared with TRBD2. This CDR3 is CASSSWTSGAQETQYF. CDR3 sequence (DNA): TGCGCCAGCAGCAGCTGGACTAGCGGGGCACAAGAGACCCAGTACTTC.